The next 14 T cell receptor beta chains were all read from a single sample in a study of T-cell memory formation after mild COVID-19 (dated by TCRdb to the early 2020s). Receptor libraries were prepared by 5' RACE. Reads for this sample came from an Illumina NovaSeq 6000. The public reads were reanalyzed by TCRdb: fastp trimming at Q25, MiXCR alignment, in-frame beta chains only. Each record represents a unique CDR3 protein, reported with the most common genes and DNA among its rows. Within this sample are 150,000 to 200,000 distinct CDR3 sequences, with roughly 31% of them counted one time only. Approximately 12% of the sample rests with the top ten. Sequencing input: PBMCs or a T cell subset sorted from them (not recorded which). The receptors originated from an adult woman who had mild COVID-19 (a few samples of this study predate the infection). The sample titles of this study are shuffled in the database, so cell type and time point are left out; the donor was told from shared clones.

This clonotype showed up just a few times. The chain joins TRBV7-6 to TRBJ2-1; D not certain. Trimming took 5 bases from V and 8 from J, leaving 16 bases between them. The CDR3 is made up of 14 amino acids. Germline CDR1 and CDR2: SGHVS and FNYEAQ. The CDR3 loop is CASSPRRISDEQFF. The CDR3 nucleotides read TGTGCCAGCAGCCCCCGACGAATCAGCGATGAGCAGTTCTTC. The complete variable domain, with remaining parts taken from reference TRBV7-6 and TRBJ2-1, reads GAGVSQSPRYKVTKRGQDVALRCDPISGHVSLYWYRQALGQGPEFLTYFNYEAQQDKSGLPNDRFSAERPEGSISTLTIQRTEQRDSAMYRCASSPRRISDEQFFGPGTRLTVL.

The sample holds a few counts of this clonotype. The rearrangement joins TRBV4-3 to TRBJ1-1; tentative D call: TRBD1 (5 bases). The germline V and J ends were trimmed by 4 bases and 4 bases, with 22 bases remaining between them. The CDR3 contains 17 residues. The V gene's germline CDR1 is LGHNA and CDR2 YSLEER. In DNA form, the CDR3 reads TGCGCCAGCAGCCGATCAGACCTTCCCTTGGGGCTCACTGAAGCTTTCTTT. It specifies CASSRSDLPLGLTEAFF.

In nucleotides, the CDR3 is TGTGCCAGCAGCCTTGCAGTGCCCTATGGCTACACCTTC. It encodes CASSLAVPYGYTF. The chain employs TRBV3-1 and TRBJ1-2; no clear D. V was clipped by 4 bases and J by 4 bases, with 10 bases between them. Germline-derived CDR1 and CDR2 are LGHDT and YNNKEL (reference sequence). The CDR3 contains 13 residues.

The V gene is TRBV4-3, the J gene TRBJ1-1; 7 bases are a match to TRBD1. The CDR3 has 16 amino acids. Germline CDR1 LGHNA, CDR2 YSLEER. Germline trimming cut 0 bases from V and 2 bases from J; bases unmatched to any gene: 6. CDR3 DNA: TGCGCCAGCAGCCAAGATCAAGGGGGCGCAAACACTGAAGCTTTCTTT. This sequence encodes CASSQDQGGANTEAFF.

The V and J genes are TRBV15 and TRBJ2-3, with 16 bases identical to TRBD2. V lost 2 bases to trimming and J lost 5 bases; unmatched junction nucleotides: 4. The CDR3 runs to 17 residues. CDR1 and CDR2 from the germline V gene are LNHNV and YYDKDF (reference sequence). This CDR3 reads CATSRSGTSGREDTQYF. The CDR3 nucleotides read TGTGCCACCAGCAGATCAGGGACTAGCGGGAGGGAAGATACGCAGTATTTT.

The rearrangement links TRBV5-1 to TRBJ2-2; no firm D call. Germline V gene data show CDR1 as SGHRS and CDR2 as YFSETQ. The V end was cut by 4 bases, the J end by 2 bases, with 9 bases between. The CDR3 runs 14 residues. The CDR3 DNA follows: TGCGCCAGCAGCGAGAATCCCAACACCGGGGAGCTGTTTTTT. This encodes CASSENPNTGELFF.

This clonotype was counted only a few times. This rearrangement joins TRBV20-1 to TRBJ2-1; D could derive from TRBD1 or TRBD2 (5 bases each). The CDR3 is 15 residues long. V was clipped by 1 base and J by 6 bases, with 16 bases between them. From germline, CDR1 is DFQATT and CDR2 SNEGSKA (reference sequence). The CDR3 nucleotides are TGCAGTGCTAGAGTCCCCGGGACCCCCGGCAATGAGCAGTTCTTC. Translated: CSARVPGTPGNEQFF.

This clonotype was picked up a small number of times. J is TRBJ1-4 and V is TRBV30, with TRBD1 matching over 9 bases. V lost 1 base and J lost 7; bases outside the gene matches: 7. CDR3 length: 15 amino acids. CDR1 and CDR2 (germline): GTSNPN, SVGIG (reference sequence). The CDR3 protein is CAWSATTGGGEKLFF. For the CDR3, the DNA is TGTGCCTGGAGTGCAACTACAGGGGGCGGTGAAAAACTGTTTTTT.

This CDR3 reads CASSAQLNTEAFF. In DNA form, the CDR3 reads TGTGCCAGCAGCGCCCAGTTGAACACTGAAGCTTTCTTT. This rearrangement joins TRBV7-9 to TRBJ1-1; no definite D call. The CDR3 has 13 amino acids. CDR1 SEHNR and CDR2 FQNEAQ come from the germline V gene (reference sequence). V lost 5 bases and J 0 bases, leaving 7 bases between the germline ends.

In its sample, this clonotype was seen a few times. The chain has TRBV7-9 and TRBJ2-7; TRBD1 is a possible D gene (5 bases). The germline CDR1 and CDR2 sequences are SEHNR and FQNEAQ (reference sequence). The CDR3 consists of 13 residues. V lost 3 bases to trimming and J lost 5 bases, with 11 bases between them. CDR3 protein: CASSFTQGDEQYF. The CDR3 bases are TGTGCCAGCAGCTTCACTCAGGGTGACGAGCAGTACTTC.

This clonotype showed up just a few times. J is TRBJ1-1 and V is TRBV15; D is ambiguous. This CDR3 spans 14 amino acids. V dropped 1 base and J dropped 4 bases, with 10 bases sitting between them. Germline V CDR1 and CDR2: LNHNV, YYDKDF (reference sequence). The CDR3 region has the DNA TGTGCCACCAGCAGAGCCCTGGAGCTCACTGAAGCTTTCTTT. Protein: CATSRALELTEAFF.

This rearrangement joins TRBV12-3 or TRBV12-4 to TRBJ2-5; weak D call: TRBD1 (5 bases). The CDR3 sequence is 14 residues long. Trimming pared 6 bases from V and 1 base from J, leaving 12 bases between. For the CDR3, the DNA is TGTGCCAGCAGCCATCGGACACGCCAAGAGACCCAGTACTTC. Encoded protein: CASSHRTRQETQYF.

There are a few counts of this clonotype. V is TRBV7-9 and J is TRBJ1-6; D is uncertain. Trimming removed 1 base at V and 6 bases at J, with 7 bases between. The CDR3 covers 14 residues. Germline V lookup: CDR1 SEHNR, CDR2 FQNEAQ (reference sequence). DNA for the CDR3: TGTGCCAGCAGCTTAGTTGTCGTTAATTCACCCCTCCACTTT. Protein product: CASSLVVVNSPLHF.

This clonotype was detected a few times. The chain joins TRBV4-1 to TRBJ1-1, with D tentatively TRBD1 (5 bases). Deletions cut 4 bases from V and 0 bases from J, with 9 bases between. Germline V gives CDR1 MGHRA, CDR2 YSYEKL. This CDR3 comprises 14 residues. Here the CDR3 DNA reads TGCGCCAGCAGCCCGGGACCTATGAACACTGAAGCTTTCTTT. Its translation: CASSPGPMNTEAFF.